This TCR beta chain came from a study of cytomegalovirus exposure and HLA in healthy donors. Remarks on this clone: What it binds is not known.

The PCR contained 60 Vbeta and 13 Jbeta primers. The method was immunoSEQ multiplex PCR; TCRdb's version includes in-frame clones alone and lacks a portion of them. The data contain approximately 190,000 clones, approximately 70% of them singletons. Study-wide points: HLA allele associations emerged for about 16,000 TCR beta sequences in a later analysis, at 0.05 false discovery rate. Cytomegalovirus-associated status was assigned to about 170 TCR beta chains.

CDR3 length: 13 residues. Germline trimming cut 5 bases from V and 5 bases from J; bases unmatched to any gene: 3. CDR1 MNHNS and CDR2 SASEGT come from the germline V gene. The chain has TRBV6-1 and TRBJ1-5; 7 positions match TRBD1. What was sequenced was PBMCs. The source is a woman aged 30 to 39 in good health and CMV-seronegative. The CDR3 nucleotides read TGTGCCAGCAGTCGGGACAGAGATCAGCCCCAGCATTTT. Translation: CASSRDRDQPQHF.